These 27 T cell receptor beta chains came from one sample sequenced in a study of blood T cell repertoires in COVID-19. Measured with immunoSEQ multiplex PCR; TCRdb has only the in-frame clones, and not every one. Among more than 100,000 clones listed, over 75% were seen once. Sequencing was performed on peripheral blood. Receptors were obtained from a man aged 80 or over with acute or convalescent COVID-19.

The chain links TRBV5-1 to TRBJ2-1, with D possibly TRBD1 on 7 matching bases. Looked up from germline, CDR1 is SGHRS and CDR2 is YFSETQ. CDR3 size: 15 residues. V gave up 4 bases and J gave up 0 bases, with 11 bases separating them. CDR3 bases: TGCGCCAGCAGCCCGCAGGGGGGCTCCTACAATGAGCAGTTCTTC. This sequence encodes CASSPQGGSYNEQFF.

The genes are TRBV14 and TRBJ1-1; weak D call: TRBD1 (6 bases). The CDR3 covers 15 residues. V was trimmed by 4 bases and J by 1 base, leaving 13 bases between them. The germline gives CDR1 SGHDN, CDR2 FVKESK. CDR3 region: CASSPLGGANTEAFF. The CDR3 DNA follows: TGTGCCAGCAGCCCCCTAGGGGGGGCGAACACTGAAGCTTTCTTT.

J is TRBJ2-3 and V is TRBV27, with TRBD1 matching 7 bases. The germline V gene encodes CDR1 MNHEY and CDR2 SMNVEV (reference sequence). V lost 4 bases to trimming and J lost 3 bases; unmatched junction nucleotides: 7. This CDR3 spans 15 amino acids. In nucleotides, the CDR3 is TGTGCCAGCAGTTCATTACAGGGGCAGACAGATACGCAGTATTTT. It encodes CASSSLQGQTDTQYF.

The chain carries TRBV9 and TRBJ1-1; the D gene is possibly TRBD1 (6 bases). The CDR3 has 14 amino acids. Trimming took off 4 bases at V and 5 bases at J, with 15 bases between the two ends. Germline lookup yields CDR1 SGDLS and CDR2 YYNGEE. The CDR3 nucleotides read TGTGCCAGCAGCTTAGCCGGGGGGGCAACTGAAGCTTTCTTT. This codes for CASSLAGGATEAFF. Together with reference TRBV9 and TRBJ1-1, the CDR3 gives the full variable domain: DSGVTQTPKHLITATGQRVTLRCSPRSGDLSVYWYQQSLDQGLQFLIQYYNGEERAKGNILERFSAQQFPDLHSELNLSSLELGDSALYFCASSLAGGATEAFFGQGTRLTVV.

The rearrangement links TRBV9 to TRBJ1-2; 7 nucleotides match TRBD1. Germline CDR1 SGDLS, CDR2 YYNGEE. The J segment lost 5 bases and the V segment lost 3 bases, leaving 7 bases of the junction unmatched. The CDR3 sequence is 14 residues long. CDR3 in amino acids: CASSALQGSYGYTF. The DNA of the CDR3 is TGTGCCAGCAGCGCCCTACAGGGGAGTTATGGCTACACCTTC.

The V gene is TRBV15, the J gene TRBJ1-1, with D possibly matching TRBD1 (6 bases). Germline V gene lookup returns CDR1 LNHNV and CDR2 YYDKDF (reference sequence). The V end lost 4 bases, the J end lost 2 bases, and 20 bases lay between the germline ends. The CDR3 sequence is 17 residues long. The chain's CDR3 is CATSTILAGTPNTEAFF. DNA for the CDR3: TGTGCCACCAGCACGATATTAGCCGGGACACCAAACACTGAAGCTTTCTTT. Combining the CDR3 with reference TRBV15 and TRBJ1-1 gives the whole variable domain DAMVIQNPRYQVTQFGKPVTLSCSQTLNHNVMYWYQQKSSQAPKLLFHYYDKDFNNEADTPDNFQSRRPNTSFCFLDIRSPGLGDTAMYLCATSTILAGTPNTEAFFGQGTRLTVV.

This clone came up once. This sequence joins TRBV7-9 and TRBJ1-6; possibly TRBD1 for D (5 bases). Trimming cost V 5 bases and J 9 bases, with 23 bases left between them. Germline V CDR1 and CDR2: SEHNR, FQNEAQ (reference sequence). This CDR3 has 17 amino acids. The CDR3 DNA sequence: TGTGCCAGCAGCGCGGGGACGGACTATAATTCGGTTTCACCCCTCCACTTT. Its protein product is CASSAGTDYNSVSPLHF.

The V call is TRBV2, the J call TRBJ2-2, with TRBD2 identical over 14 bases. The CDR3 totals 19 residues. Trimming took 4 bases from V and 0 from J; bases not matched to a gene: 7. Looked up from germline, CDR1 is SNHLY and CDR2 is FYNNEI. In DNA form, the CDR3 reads TGTGCCAGCAGTGTAGCGACTAGCGGGGGGGCCTCGAACACCGGGGAGCTGTTTTTT. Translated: CASSVATSGGASNTGELFF.

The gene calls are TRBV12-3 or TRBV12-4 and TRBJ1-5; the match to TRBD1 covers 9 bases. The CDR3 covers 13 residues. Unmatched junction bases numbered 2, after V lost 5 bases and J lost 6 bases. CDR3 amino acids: CASSLTGGQPQHF. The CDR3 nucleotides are TGTGCCAGCAGTCTGACAGGGGGTCAGCCCCAGCATTTT.

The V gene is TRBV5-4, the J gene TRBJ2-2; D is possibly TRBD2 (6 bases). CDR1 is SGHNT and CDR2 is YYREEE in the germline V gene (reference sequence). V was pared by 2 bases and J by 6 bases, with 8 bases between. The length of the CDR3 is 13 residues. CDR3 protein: CASSFRESGELFF. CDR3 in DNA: TGTGCCAGCAGCTTCCGGGAGTCCGGGGAGCTGTTTTTT.

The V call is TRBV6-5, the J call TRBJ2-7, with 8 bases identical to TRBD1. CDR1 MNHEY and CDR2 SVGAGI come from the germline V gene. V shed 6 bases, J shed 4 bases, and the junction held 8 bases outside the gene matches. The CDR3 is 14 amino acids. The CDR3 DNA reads TGTGCCAGCAGCCGAGACAGGGGTTCGTACGAGCAGTACTTC. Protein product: CASSRDRGSYEQYF.

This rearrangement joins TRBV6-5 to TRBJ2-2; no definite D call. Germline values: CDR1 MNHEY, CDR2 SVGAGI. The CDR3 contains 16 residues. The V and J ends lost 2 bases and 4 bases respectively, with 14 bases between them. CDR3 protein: CASSYQSPSATGELFF. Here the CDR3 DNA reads TGTGCCAGCAGTTACCAGTCCCCTAGTGCCACCGGGGAGCTGTTTTTT.

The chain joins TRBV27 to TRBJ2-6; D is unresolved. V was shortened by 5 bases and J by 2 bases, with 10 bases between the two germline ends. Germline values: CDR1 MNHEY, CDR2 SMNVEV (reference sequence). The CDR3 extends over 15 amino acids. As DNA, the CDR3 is TGTGCCAGCAGTCCCCAGAGGCCTGGGGCCAACGTCCTGACTTTC. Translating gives CASSPQRPGANVLTF.

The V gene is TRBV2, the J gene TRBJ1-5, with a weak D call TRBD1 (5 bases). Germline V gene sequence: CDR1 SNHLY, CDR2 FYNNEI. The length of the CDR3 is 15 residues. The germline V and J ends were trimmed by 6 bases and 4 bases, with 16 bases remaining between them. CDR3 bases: TGTGCCAGCAGCCCTGACAGACAGTCAAATCAGCCCCAGCATTTT. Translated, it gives CASSPDRQSNQPQHF.

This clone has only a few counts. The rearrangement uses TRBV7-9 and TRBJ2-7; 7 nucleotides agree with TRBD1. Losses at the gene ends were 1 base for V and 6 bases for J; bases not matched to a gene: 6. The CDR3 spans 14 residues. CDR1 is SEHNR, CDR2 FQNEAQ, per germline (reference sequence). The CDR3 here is CASSLVGPGGEQYF. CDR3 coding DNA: TGTGCCAGCAGCTTAGTTGGCCCAGGGGGCGAGCAGTACTTC.

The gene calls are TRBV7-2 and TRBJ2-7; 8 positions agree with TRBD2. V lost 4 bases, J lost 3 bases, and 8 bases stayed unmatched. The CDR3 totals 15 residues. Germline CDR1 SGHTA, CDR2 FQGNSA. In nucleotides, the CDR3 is TGTGCCAGCAGCTGGATAACTAGCGGATACTACGAGCAGTACTTC. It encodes CASSWITSGYYEQYF.

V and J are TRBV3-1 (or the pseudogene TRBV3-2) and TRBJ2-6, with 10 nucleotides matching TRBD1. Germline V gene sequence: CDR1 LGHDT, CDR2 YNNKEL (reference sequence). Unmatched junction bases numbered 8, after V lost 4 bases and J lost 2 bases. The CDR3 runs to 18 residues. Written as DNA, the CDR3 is TGTGCCAGCAGCCCCGGGACAGGGGCGTTAGCTGGGGCCAACGTCCTGACTTTC. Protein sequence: CASSPGTGALAGANVLTF.

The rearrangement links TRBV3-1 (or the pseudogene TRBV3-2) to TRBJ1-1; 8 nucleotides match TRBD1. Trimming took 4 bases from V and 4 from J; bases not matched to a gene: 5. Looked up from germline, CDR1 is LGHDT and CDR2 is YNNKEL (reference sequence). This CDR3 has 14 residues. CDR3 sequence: CASSPTGGSTEAFF. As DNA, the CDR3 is TGTGCCAGCAGCCCAACAGGGGGTAGCACTGAAGCTTTCTTT.

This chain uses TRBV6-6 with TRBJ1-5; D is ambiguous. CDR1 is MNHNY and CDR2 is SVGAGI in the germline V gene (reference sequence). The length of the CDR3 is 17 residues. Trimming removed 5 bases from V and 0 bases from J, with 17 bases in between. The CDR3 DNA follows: TGTGCCAGCAGTCTTCACAACAGAGGGCATAGCAATCAGCCCCAGCATTTT. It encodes CASSLHNRGHSNQPQHF.

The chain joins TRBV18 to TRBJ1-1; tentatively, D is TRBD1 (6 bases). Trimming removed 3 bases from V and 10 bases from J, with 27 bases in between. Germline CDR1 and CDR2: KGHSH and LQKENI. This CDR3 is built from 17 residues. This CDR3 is CASSPSLGSKGETSAFF. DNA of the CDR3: TGTGCCAGCTCACCGTCGCTGGGTTCTAAGGGGGAAACGTCAGCTTTCTTT.

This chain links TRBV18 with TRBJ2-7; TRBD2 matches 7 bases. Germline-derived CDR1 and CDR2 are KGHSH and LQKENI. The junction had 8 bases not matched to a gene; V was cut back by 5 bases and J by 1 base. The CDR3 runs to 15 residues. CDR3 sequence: CASSISRDYSYEQYF. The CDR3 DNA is TGTGCCAGCTCAATCAGCCGGGACTATTCCTACGAGCAGTACTTC.

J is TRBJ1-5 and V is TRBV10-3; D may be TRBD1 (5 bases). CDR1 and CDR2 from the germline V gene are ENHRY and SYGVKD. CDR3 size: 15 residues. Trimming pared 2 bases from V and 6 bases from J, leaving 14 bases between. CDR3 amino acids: CAISEQGIRAQPQHF. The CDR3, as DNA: TGTGCCATCAGTGAGCAGGGCATTCGTGCTCAGCCCCAGCATTTT.

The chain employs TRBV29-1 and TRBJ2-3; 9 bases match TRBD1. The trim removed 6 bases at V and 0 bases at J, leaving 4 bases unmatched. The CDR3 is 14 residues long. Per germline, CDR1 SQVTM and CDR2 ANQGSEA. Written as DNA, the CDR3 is TGCAGCGTACAGGGGGCAAGGAGCACAGATACGCAGTATTTT. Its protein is CSVQGARSTDTQYF.

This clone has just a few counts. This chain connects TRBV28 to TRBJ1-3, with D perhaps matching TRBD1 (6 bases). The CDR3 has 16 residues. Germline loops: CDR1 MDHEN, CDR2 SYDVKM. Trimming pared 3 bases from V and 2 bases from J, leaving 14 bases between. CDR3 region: CASSFPDRITGNTIYF. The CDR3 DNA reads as TGTGCCAGCAGTTTTCCGGACAGAATCACTGGAAACACCATATATTTT.

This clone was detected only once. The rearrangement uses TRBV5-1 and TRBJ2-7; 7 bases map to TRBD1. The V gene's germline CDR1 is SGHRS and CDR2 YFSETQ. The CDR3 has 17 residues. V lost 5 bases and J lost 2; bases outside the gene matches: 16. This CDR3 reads CASRKYTTGIPTYEQYF. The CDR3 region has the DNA TGCGCCAGCAGGAAATACACGACAGGGATCCCAACCTACGAGCAGTACTTC.

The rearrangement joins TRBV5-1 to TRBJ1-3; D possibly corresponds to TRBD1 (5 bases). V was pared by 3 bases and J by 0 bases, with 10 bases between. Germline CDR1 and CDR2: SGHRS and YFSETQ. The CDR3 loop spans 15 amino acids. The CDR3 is CASSSDSYSGNTIYF. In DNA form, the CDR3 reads TGCGCCAGCAGCTCTGACAGCTACTCTGGAAACACCATATATTTT.

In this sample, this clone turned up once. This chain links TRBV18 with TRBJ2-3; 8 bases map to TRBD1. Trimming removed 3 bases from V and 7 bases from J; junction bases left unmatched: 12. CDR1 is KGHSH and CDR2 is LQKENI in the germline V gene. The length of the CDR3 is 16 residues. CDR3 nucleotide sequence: TGTGCCAGCTCACCGCAGAACGCAGGGGGCGCGTATACGCAGTATTTT. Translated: CASSPQNAGGAYTQYF.